This TCR beta chain was found in a study of vaccination effects on CD4 cells after COVID-19. Study-level points and caveats: Missing from the study were early post-infection timepoints, and its convalescent patients were few.

Libraries were prepared by immunoSEQ multiplex PCR; TCRdb keeps only in-frame clonotypes and omits some of them. The sample contains roughly 42,000 clones, 77% of which appear only once. Antigen-specific CD4+ T cell clonotypes were called by their expansion after viral peptide-pool culture in ViraFEST. Isolation of CD4+ T cells took place after 10 days of culture. Each vaccine recipient was nucleocapsid antibody negative and had no prior SARS-CoV-2 infection. Wells each received two million PBMC, cultured with 10 IU/ml IL-2 and around 10 ug/ml peptides. The authors replaced half the medium with IL-2 medium on days 3 and 7. The sample holds a few counts of this clone. Its antigen remains unidentified. This TCR was sampled from a human donor who received a COVID-19 vaccine. Sequenced here: CD4+ T cells from PBMCs cultured with HCoV-NL63 spike peptides, sampled before COVID-19 vaccination.

The CDR3 reads CASSVADTLTPLHF. As DNA, the CDR3 is TGTGCCAGCAGCGTAGCCGACACGCTGACACCCCTCCACTTT. V usage is TRBV9 and J usage is TRBJ1-6; no firm D call. The CDR3 has 14 residues. Per germline, CDR1 SGDLS and CDR2 YYNGEE. V lost 0 bases, J lost 11 bases, and 12 bases lay in between.